The rows below give T cell receptor beta chains drawn from one sample of a study of regulatory T cells in long-lasting Graves disease. TCRdb passed the multiplex PCR reads through MiXCR, listing each CDR3 protein once. The sample records some 450,000 distinct CDR3 sequences, less than 25% being singletons. This specimen was peripheral blood mononuclear cells (PBMCs), taken when the disease was refractory, from a patient treated with antithyroid drugs. The receptors originated from a female donor with Graves disease. The conserved cysteine and the conserved F or W are not part of the CDR3 here.

TRBJ2-2,TRBV29-1,SVGLAGITGELF
TRBJ1-1,TRBV7-2,ASSFGGGWNTEAL
TRBJ1-1,TRBV4-3,ASSHSIMSTEAF
TRBJ2-5,TRBV4-1,ASSQGGQGETQY
TRBJ2-1,TRBV6-1,ASRDGGEQF
TRBJ1-1,TRBV19,ASSIVGDTEAF
TRBJ1-4,TRBV7-9,ASRANRGPNEKLF
TRBJ1-2,TRBV2,ASSGTVPWGYT
TRBJ1-6,TRBV20-1,SGGGQNSPLH
TRBJ2-7,TRBV6-1,ASSQTYLAY
TRBJ2-1,TRBV6-2/TRBV6-3,ASSEGQQETQF
TRBJ1-4,TRBV5-1,ASSVRGEDEKLF
TRBJ1-4,TRBV29-1,SVGGIGTNEKLF
TRBJ2-2,TRBV6-5,ASSYVAGRPTGELF
TRBJ2-5,TRBV6-1,ASTETGAETQY
TRBJ2-2,TRBV5-1,ASSLELAGVRELF
TRBJ1-1,TRBV28,ASSSQGAGDTEAF
TRBJ1-5,TRBV2,ASRARQGDNQPQH
TRBJ1-1,TRBV11-2,ASSLPGQGEFPEAF
TRBJ2-7,TRBV6-5,ASSYDGSYEQY
TRBJ2-7,TRBV11-2,ASSLDPTGYEQY
TRBJ1-3,TRBV7-8,ASSQDQISGNTIY
TRBJ2-7,TRBV30,AWSGGRGTHEQY
TRBJ2-7,TRBV10-2,ASSQAAYEQY
TRBJ2-1,TRBV5-1,ASSGTSGRAQANNEQF
TRBJ2-2,TRBV27,ASSAQGTGGLF
TRBJ1-1,TRBV15,ATSRVGYTEAF
TRBJ1-1,TRBV27,ASSLSYDMNTEAF
TRBJ1-5,TRBV30,AWSVPTPHRGRGQPQH